Below, 23 T cell receptor beta chains from the same sample are listed, as sequenced in a study of T cell responses to AZD1222 COVID-19 vaccine. The protocol was immunoSEQ multiplex PCR, while the TCRdb copy is restricted to in-frame clones and leaves out a portion. The data hold 100,000 to 150,000 clones, with 88% observed a single time. Sequencing was performed on peripheral blood, taken on day 0 of AZD1222 vaccination. The receptors were sampled from an adult in good health.

CDR3 DNA sequence: TGCGCCAGCAGCTTGTACGGCTACAATGAGCAGTTCTTC. It is translated as CASSLYGYNEQFF. The V call is TRBV5-1, the J call TRBJ2-1; D gene uncertain. V was shortened by 1 base and J by 3 bases, with 5 bases between the two germline ends. There are 13 residues in the CDR3. Germline assignment: CDR1 SGHRS and CDR2 YFSETQ.

The rearrangement links TRBV3-1 (or the pseudogene TRBV3-2) to TRBJ2-3, with 11 bases aligning to TRBD2. CDR1 is LGHDT and CDR2 is YNNKEL in the germline V gene (reference sequence). Trimming removed 2 bases from V and 1 base from J; junction bases left unmatched: 5. CDR3 size: 17 residues. DNA of the CDR3: TGTGCCAGCAGCCAATCTGATAGCGGGGGGGGCACAGATACGCAGTATTTT. Amino acid sequence: CASSQSDSGGGTDTQYF.

The J gene is TRBJ2-7, the V gene TRBV3-1 (or the pseudogene TRBV3-2); no clear D gene. CDR1 and CDR2 from the germline V gene are LGHDT and YNNKEL (reference sequence). This CDR3 is built from 15 residues. V was shortened by 1 base and J by 3 bases, with 13 bases between the two germline ends. CDR3 sequence: CASSQGPTLNYEQYF. The CDR3 DNA is TGTGCCAGCAGCCAAGGACCCACCTTAAACTACGAGCAGTACTTC.

The chain links TRBV3-1 (or the pseudogene TRBV3-2) to TRBJ2-3, with no clear D. The CDR3 sequence is 14 residues long. V dropped 3 bases and J dropped 1 base, with 8 bases sitting between them. CDR1 and CDR2 (germline): LGHDT, YNNKEL (reference sequence). The CDR3 protein is CASSQMVGTDTQYF. CDR3 nucleotide sequence: TGTGCCAGCAGCCAGATGGTGGGCACAGATACGCAGTATTTT.

The CDR3 protein is CASSQDPVNEQFF. The CDR3 nucleotides read TGTGCCAGCAGCCAAGATCCGGTAAATGAGCAGTTCTTC. V is TRBV4-2 and J is TRBJ2-1; no firm D call. The germline V gene has CDR1 LGHNA and CDR2 YNFKEQ. V shed 0 bases and J shed 7 bases, with 7 bases lying between them. The CDR3 is 13 amino acids.

The chain has TRBV10-3 and TRBJ1-5; the match to TRBD1 covers 10 bases. The CDR3 length is 13 residues. From germline, CDR1 is ENHRY and CDR2 SYGVKD. The V and J ends lost 10 bases and 3 bases, in that order; junction bases with no gene match: 3. The CDR3 is CATGQGPNQPQHF. The CDR3 region has the DNA TGTGCCACGGGACAGGGGCCCAATCAGCCCCAGCATTTT.

J is TRBJ2-5 and V is TRBV11-3; no reliable D call. This CDR3 spans 14 amino acids. Germline CDR1 SGHNT, CDR2 YENEEA. Trimming shortened V by 1 base and J by 2 bases, and 8 bases separated the two germline ends. CDR3 nucleotides: TGTGCCAGCAGCTTAGTCACGGATCAAGAGACCCAGTACTTC. Amino acid sequence: CASSLVTDQETQYF.

The chain joins TRBV6-2 or TRBV6-3 to TRBJ2-2; D might be TRBD2 (6 bases). The germline V gene has CDR1 MNHEY and CDR2 SVGEGT. V gave up 6 bases and J gave up 6 bases, with 17 bases separating them. The CDR3 contains 15 residues. The CDR3 bases are TGTGCCAGCAGCCCGGGACTCCGGATGGCCGGGGAGCTGTTTTTT. Its translation: CASSPGLRMAGELFF.

In its sample, this clone was seen once. V is TRBV4-3 and J is TRBJ1-6, with 8 bases fitting TRBD1. Germline CDR1 is LGHNA and CDR2 is YSLEER. CDR3 length: 16 amino acids. V shed 0 bases and J 9 bases; nucleotides not matched to a gene: 7. The CDR3 region has the DNA TGCGCCAGCAGCCAAGATCGGGAGACAGGGGCTTCACCCCTCCACTTT. Translation: CASSQDRETGASPLHF.

The J gene is TRBJ1-5, the V gene TRBV5-5; 9 bases line up with TRBD1. Looked up from germline, CDR1 is SGHKS and CDR2 is YYEKEE (reference sequence). J lost 6 bases, V lost 4 bases, and 8 bases had no gene match. The CDR3 loop spans 15 amino acids. The CDR3 protein is CASSPWTGEGQPQHF. DNA of the CDR3: TGTGCCAGCAGCCCCTGGACAGGGGAGGGTCAGCCCCAGCATTTT.

The chain has TRBV28 and TRBJ2-7; weak D call: TRBD2 (7 bases). CDR1 and CDR2 (germline): MDHEN, SYDVKM. The germline V and J ends were trimmed by 5 bases and 4 bases, with 18 bases remaining between them. The CDR3 sequence is 15 residues long. CDR3 amino acids: CASSQSVGGVYEQYF. The CDR3 DNA is TGTGCCAGCAGTCAATCAGTAGGGGGGGTGTACGAGCAGTACTTC.

This chain joins TRBV4-1 and TRBJ2-7; 9 nucleotides line up with TRBD2. Germline CDR1 is MGHRA and CDR2 is YSYEKL. V shed 0 bases and J 1 base; nucleotides not matched to a gene: 4. The CDR3 contains 16 residues. In DNA, the CDR3 is TGCGCCAGCAGCCAAGATCGTAGCGGGAGTTCCTACGAGCAGTACTTC. This encodes CASSQDRSGSSYEQYF.

J is TRBJ1-1 and V is TRBV20-1; D is unclear. CDR3 length: 10 residues. Germline lookup yields CDR1 DFQATT and CDR2 SNEGSKA (reference sequence). Between the trimmed V and J ends, which lost 8 bases and 1 base, there was a span of 5 bases. The CDR3 sequence: CSTRNTEAFF. CDR3 nucleotides: TGCAGTACAAGGAACACTGAAGCTTTCTTT.

The chain has TRBV7-8 and TRBJ2-7, with 10 positions matching TRBD1. The CDR3 totals 15 residues. The V and J ends lost 4 bases and 3 bases, in that order; junction bases with no gene match: 6. CDR1 is SGHVS and CDR2 is FQNEAQ in the germline V gene. The DNA of the CDR3 is TGTGCCAGCAGCTGGCCGGGGACAGGGGTCTACGAGCAGTACTTC. Its protein is CASSWPGTGVYEQYF.

The chain joins TRBV2 to TRBJ2-3; no definite D call. Per the germline V gene, CDR1 is SNHLY and CDR2 is FYNNEI. Trimming took 6 bases from V and 0 from J, leaving 10 bases between them. The CDR3 covers 14 residues. The CDR3: CASRGILSTDTQYF. In nucleotides, the CDR3 is TGTGCCAGCAGAGGGATACTAAGCACAGATACGCAGTATTTT.

The rearrangement joins TRBV5-1 to TRBJ1-2; 7 positions match TRBD1. Germline lookup yields CDR1 SGHRS and CDR2 YFSETQ. The V gene end was trimmed by 6 bases and the J gene end by 4 bases; junction bases not matched to a gene: 6. The CDR3 runs to 13 residues. This chain's CDR3 is CASTPRGGYGYTF. CDR3 nucleotides: TGCGCCAGCACCCCCAGGGGGGGCTATGGCTACACCTTC.

V usage is TRBV4-3 and J usage is TRBJ1-2; D gene unclear. V was trimmed by 5 bases and J by 6 bases, leaving 16 bases between them. CDR1 LGHNA and CDR2 YSLEER come from the germline V gene. The CDR3 runs to 14 residues. CDR3 protein: CASSVQASRDGYTF. The CDR3 coding sequence is TGCGCCAGCAGCGTACAAGCTTCAAGGGATGGCTACACCTTC.

V usage is TRBV6-6 and J usage is TRBJ1-1; 7 bases are shared with TRBD1. V was clipped by 5 bases and J by 7 bases; unmatched bases: 13. The CDR3 sequence is 15 residues long. Germline V gene data show CDR1 as MNHNY and CDR2 as SVGAGI (reference sequence). The CDR3 DNA is TGTGCCAGCAGTCATCGAGGGACAGTGGGGCTTGAAGCTTTCTTT. Its translation is CASSHRGTVGLEAFF.

The V and J genes are TRBV11-3 and TRBJ2-5; 12 nucleotides align to TRBD1. V was pared by 5 bases and J by 5 bases, with 3 bases of the junction left unmatched. The germline gives CDR1 SGHNT, CDR2 YENEEA. The CDR3 has 14 amino acids. In nucleotides, the CDR3 is TGTGCCAGCAGCCCCGGGACAGGGGGCGAGACCCAGTACTTC. This translates into CASSPGTGGETQYF.

CDR3 in DNA: TGTGCCAGCCGGATGGGACTCTATGGCTACACCTTC. Amino acids: CASRMGLYGYTF. The chain joins TRBV28 to TRBJ1-2, with a weak D call TRBD1 (5 bases). CDR3 length: 12 amino acids. Deletions cut 8 bases from V and 4 bases from J, with 11 bases between. The germline gives CDR1 MDHEN, CDR2 SYDVKM.

In its sample, this clone was seen once. The chain employs TRBV11-1 and TRBJ2-3; D unclear. Looked up from germline, CDR1 is SGHAT and CDR2 is FQDESV (reference sequence). The length of the CDR3 is 14 residues. Trimming stripped 1 base from V and 5 bases from J, with 10 bases between. The CDR3 reads CASSLGSIIDTQYF. DNA for the CDR3: TGTGCCAGCAGCTTAGGCAGTATCATAGATACGCAGTATTTT.

V usage is TRBV2 and J usage is TRBJ1-5; 7 nucleotides align to TRBD1. V gave up 7 bases and J gave up 7 bases; unmatched junction bases: 13. This CDR3 has 15 residues. The V gene's germline CDR1 is SNHLY and CDR2 FYNNEI. The chain's CDR3 is CASKRAHRGDQPQHF. The CDR3 DNA sequence: TGTGCCAGCAAAAGAGCCCACAGGGGTGACCAGCCCCAGCATTTT.

The chain carries TRBV5-5 and TRBJ1-2; D unclear. Trimming cost V 0 bases and J 4 bases, with 13 bases left between them. The CDR3 is 15 amino acids. The V gene's germline CDR1 is SGHKS and CDR2 YYEKEE (reference sequence). CDR3 amino acids: CASSLAWGSGYGYTF. DNA for the CDR3: TGTGCCAGCAGCTTGGCATGGGGTTCTGGCTATGGCTACACCTTC.